This TCR beta chain was sequenced in a study of CD8+ T cells in alopecia areata. Whole-study results and caveats: Clonality exceeded that of normal scalp in lesional scalp, most notably in alopecia totalis/universalis.

Described treatment: oral pan-JAK inhibitor, 5-10 mg twice daily. A FACSAria was used to sort CD4+ and CD8+ T cells. These cells came from PBMCs. In each case, RNA was isolated and then reverse transcribed into cDNA as the sequencing template. Produced via immunoSEQ multiplex PCR; TCRdb's table is partial and in-frame only. The sample carries roughly 210,000 clones, approximately 47% recorded once. As for this clone: The antigen remains unidentified.

Specimen: CD4+ T cells sorted from blood, collected at approximately week 36, from a patient treated with tofacitinib. The origin of this receptor is a human donor with alopecia areata.

The CDR3 DNA follows: TGCGCCAGCAGTGAGTCCGGACAGGGGAGGGCAGCTTTCTTT. Translated: CASSESGQGRAAFF. The J gene is TRBJ1-1, the V gene TRBV10-2, with 9 bases matching TRBD1. J gave up 10 bases and V 0 bases, and 6 bases lay outside the gene matches. This CDR3 spans 14 amino acids. In germline, CDR1 is WSHSY, CDR2 SAAADI.